This TCR beta chain comes out of a study of Ad26.COV2.S vaccination and SARS-CoV-2 variants. General observations from the study: Placebo recipients had lower spike-specific TCR breadth than vaccine recipients. Reported findings describe substantial breadth in spike-specific CD8+ and CD4+ T cell responses following vaccination.

Germline trimming cut 1 base from V and 5 bases from J; bases unmatched to any gene: 7. The CDR3 spans 15 residues. The germline CDR1 and CDR2 sequences are KGHSH and LQKENI. Profiling relied on immunoSEQ multiplex PCR, and the TCRdb table lists in-frame clones only, not all of them. Of about 420,000 clones listed, more than 75% were seen once; the top ten hold about 4%. Treatment of the sample: some 20 received Ad26.COV2.S at low or high dose, single or two shots; 5 received placebo; per-sample allocation not given. After the first vaccine or placebo injection, samples were drawn on day 63. Comment on this clone: The antigen remains unidentified.

The gene calls are TRBV18 and TRBJ1-1; 7 bases are a match to TRBD1. This clonotype originated in a person between 18 and 60 years old who received the Ad26.COV2.S COVID-19 vaccine or a placebo. The sample in question was peripheral blood, obtained in a trial of Ad26.COV2.S vaccine versus placebo. The CDR3 loop is CASSPRGGAGTEAFF. The CDR3, as DNA: TGTGCCAGCTCACCACGAGGGGGCGCGGGTACTGAAGCTTTCTTT.